These 30 T cell receptor beta chains were all obtained from the same sample, sequenced in a study of T cells in localized non-small cell lung cancer. Profiled with immunoSEQ multiplex PCR; TCRdb holds only in-frame clones, not every one. The data show roughly 30,000 clones, with over 85% seen just once and around 2.8% held by the top ten. This sample comprised peripheral blood, obtained before any cancer treatment. All receptors derive from a woman aged 18-49 years with stage I lung adenocarcinoma.

This clone was counted a single time. The chain combines TRBV21-1 with TRBJ2-7; TRBD2, the D gene given by the table, was not confirmed from the DNA. TRBV21-1 is a recognized pseudogene. The CDR3 extends over 18 amino acids. CDR3 residues: CASSKRLAGGPRSYEQYF. The CDR3 coding sequence is TGTGCCAGCAGCAAACGGCTAGCGGGAGGGCCTCGTTCCTACGAGCAGTACTTC.

The rearrangement joins TRBV4-1 to TRBJ2-5; no clear D. The CDR3 runs to 17 residues. V lost 0 bases and J 5 bases, leaving 19 bases between the germline ends. The germline V gene encodes CDR1 MGHRA and CDR2 YSYEKL. The CDR3 nucleotides are TGCGCCAGCAGCCAAGATCGACTGACTGGGCGGATGGAGACCCAGTACTTC. It codes for CASSQDRLTGRMETQYF.

V is TRBV10-3 and J is TRBJ1-3; no clear D gene. CDR1 and CDR2 (germline): ENHRY, SYGVKD. This CDR3 spans 14 amino acids. Deletions cut 2 bases from V and 0 bases from J, with 5 bases between. The CDR3 DNA sequence: TGTGCCATCAGTGAGGTCCTCTCTGGAAACACCATATATTTT. Its protein product is CAISEVLSGNTIYF.

The chain recombines TRBV4-3 with TRBJ2-7, with D perhaps TRBD1 (5 bases). This CDR3 has 15 amino acids. Trimming stripped 0 bases from V and 1 base from J, with 10 bases between. Germline V gene lookup returns CDR1 LGHNA and CDR2 YSLEER. CDR3 sequence: CASSQEKGQSYEQYF. In DNA form, the CDR3 reads TGCGCCAGCAGCCAAGAAAAGGGGCAGTCCTACGAGCAGTACTTC.

The chain recombines TRBV7-2 with TRBJ2-7; D uncertain. Germline V gives CDR1 SGHTA, CDR2 FQGNSA. The CDR3 is made up of 13 amino acids. Trimming cost V 0 bases and J 5 bases, with 8 bases left between them. This CDR3 reads CASSLAWGNEQYF. The DNA for the CDR3 is TGTGCCAGCAGCTTAGCGTGGGGAAACGAGCAGTACTTC.

V gene TRBV6-5 combines with J gene TRBJ1-3; 10 positions agree with TRBD1. There are 15 residues in the CDR3. Germline CDR1 and CDR2: MNHEY and SVGAGI. With V trimmed by 4 bases and J by 4 bases, 4 bases remained unmatched. The CDR3 nucleotides read TGTGCCAGCAGTTTAGGACAGGGGGAGGGAAACACCATATATTTT. The encoded protein is CASSLGQGEGNTIYF.

This clone was seen a handful of times. CDR3 in amino acids: CASSLSGQFRSGNTIYF. The DNA of the CDR3 is TGCGCCAGCAGCTTGTCTGGACAATTCCGCTCTGGAAACACCATATATTTT. The chain recombines TRBV5-1 with TRBJ1-3; a weak D match, TRBD1 (5 bases). Trimming cost V 1 base and J 0 bases, with 14 bases left between them. This CDR3 contains 17 residues. Germline V gene sequence: CDR1 SGHRS, CDR2 YFSETQ.

The rearrangement joins TRBV11-2 to TRBJ2-3, with D perhaps TRBD1 or TRBD2 (5 bases each). The germline V and J ends were trimmed by 3 bases and 2 bases, with 12 bases remaining between them. Germline V gene lookup returns CDR1 SGHAT and CDR2 FQNNGV. This CDR3 contains 15 residues. The CDR3 DNA reads TGTGCCAGCAGCTTTGGGACCGTAGACACAGATACGCAGTATTTT. Translating gives CASSFGTVDTDTQYF.

The rearrangement uses TRBV7-9 and TRBJ2-7; TRBD1 aligns across 8 bases. There are 13 residues in the CDR3. V gave up 8 bases and J gave up 2 bases; unmatched junction bases: 5. The germline CDR1 and CDR2 sequences are SEHNR and FQNEAQ (reference sequence). CDR3 sequence: CASDRGSAYEQYF. In DNA form, the CDR3 reads TGTGCCAGCGACAGGGGATCCGCCTACGAGCAGTACTTC.

On this clone itself: Compared with germline, one end of the junction differs, possibly owing to a read error. Different DNA sequences within this sample yield the same CDR3. The J gene is TRBJ2-5, the V gene TRBV25-1, with 8 bases lining up with TRBD2. The CDR3 is made up of 15 amino acids. The germline V gene has CDR1 MGHDK and CDR2 SYGVNS. The CDR3 DNA reads as TGTGCCAGCAGTGAACCAACTAGCGGCCAAGAGACCCAATACTTC. The encoded protein is CASSEPTSGQETQYF.

The V call is TRBV6-6, the J call TRBJ1-5; TRBD1 might be the D (5 bases). The CDR3 sequence is 12 residues long. Germline V gene data show CDR1 as MNHNY and CDR2 as SVGAGI (reference sequence). V was clipped by 4 bases and J by 6 bases, with 7 bases between them. The CDR3 loop is CASSLGVQPQHF. CDR3 DNA sequence: TGTGCCAGCAGTTTAGGGGTTCAGCCCCAGCATTTT.

V gene TRBV28 combines with J gene TRBJ1-5; 8 bases are a match to TRBD1. V shed 5 bases, J shed 4 bases, and the junction held 7 bases outside the gene matches. Germline V gene sequence: CDR1 MDHEN, CDR2 SYDVKM. The CDR3 loop spans 15 amino acids. The DNA for the CDR3 is TGTGCCAGCAGTCTACAGGGGGAAGGGAATCAGCCCCAGCATTTT. This gives the protein CASSLQGEGNQPQHF.

V is TRBV7-9 and J is TRBJ2-1, with D uncertain. Trimming cost V 3 bases and J 12 bases, with 12 bases left between them. CDR3 length: 12 amino acids. Germline lookup yields CDR1 SEHNR and CDR2 FQNEAQ (reference sequence). The CDR3 region is CASSFEEWAQFF. CDR3 in DNA: TGTGCCAGCAGCTTTGAGGAATGGGCGCAGTTCTTC.

V is TRBV28 and J is TRBJ2-6, with D perhaps TRBD1 (6 bases). Trimming stripped 5 bases from V and 1 base from J, with 21 bases between. CDR3 length: 19 residues. Per germline, CDR1 MDHEN and CDR2 SYDVKM. The CDR3 sequence: CASSVPLGGRGSGANVLTF. The CDR3 region has the DNA TGTGCCAGCAGTGTTCCCCTAGGGGGAAGGGGATCTGGGGCCAACGTCCTGACTTTC. Based on the CDR3 plus reference TRBV28 and TRBJ2-6, the full variable domain is DVKVTQSSRYLVKRTGEKVFLECVQDMDHENMFWYRQDPGLGLRLIYFSYDVKMKEKGDIPEGYSVSREKKERFSLILESASTNQTSMYLCASSVPLGGRGSGANVLTFGAGSRLTVL.

V gene TRBV18 combines with J gene TRBJ2-7; 10 nucleotides line up with TRBD2. Per the germline V gene, CDR1 is KGHSH and CDR2 is LQKENI. The CDR3 has 15 amino acids. V gave up 6 bases and J gave up 2 bases; unmatched junction bases: 7. The CDR3 sequence is CASSPGLAETYEQYF. CDR3 bases: TGTGCCAGCTCGCCAGGACTAGCGGAGACCTACGAGCAGTACTTC.

The chain recombines TRBV28 with TRBJ2-1; 7 bases line up with TRBD2. V lost 5 bases to trimming and J lost 0 bases; unmatched junction nucleotides: 19. This CDR3 has 20 amino acids. Germline CDR1 and CDR2: MDHEN and SYDVKM. CDR3 nucleotide sequence: TGTGCCAGCAGTGCCCGTGGGTTTGGCGGGAGCCCCGGCTCCTACAATGAGCAGTTCTTC. Translation gives CASSARGFGGSPGSYNEQFF.

The chain carries TRBV4-1 and TRBJ2-5; 12 positions agree with TRBD1. The CDR3 runs 16 residues. In germline, CDR1 is MGHRA, CDR2 YSYEKL. The junction had 9 bases not matched to a gene; V was cut back by 4 bases and J by 6 bases. CDR3 coding DNA: TGCGCCAGCAGCCGAGCCGGGACAGGGGGCGCGAAGACCCAGTACTTC. It translates to CASSRAGTGGAKTQYF.

The chain carries TRBV5-1 and TRBJ2-5; 7 nucleotides line up with TRBD1. Germline-derived CDR1 and CDR2 are SGHRS and YFSETQ. J was trimmed by 4 bases and V by 3 bases; bases with no gene match: 9. The CDR3 is 15 amino acids. The CDR3 bases are TGCGCCAGCAGCTGGGGACAGTCTATCGGAGAGACCCAGTACTTC. Its protein is CASSWGQSIGETQYF.

V gene TRBV6-1 combines with J gene TRBJ2-3; 8 nucleotides align to TRBD1. Germline-derived CDR1 and CDR2 are MNHNS and SASEGT. The CDR3 length is 15 residues. The junction had 7 bases not matched to a gene; V was cut back by 3 bases and J by 5 bases. Written as DNA, the CDR3 is TGTGCCAGCAGTGAGGGGGACAGGCGAGGAGATACGCAGTATTTT. Its translation: CASSEGDRRGDTQYF.

The chain employs TRBV28 and TRBJ1-4, with no clear D. The CDR3 loop spans 16 amino acids. V lost 0 bases to trimming and J lost 0 bases, with 8 bases between them. Per the germline V gene, CDR1 is MDHEN and CDR2 is SYDVKM. The CDR3 region is CASSLWAPATNEKLFF. The CDR3 coding sequence is TGTGCCAGCAGTTTATGGGCCCCTGCAACTAATGAAAAACTGTTTTTT.

The genes are TRBV7-2 and TRBJ2-7; D call uncertain. The V gene lost 1 base and the J gene lost 1 base, with 14 bases spanning the gap. Germline V gene sequence: CDR1 SGHTA, CDR2 FQGNSA. The CDR3 is 16 amino acids. In DNA form, the CDR3 reads TGTGCCAGCAGCTTAGAACGGGCTGCCGGGTCCTACGAGCAGTACTTC. This sequence encodes CASSLERAAGSYEQYF.

This chain connects TRBV7-9 to TRBJ2-1; 10 positions match TRBD2. The length of the CDR3 is 14 residues. The junction had 7 bases not matched to a gene; V was cut back by 5 bases and J by 9 bases. Germline CDR1 is SEHNR and CDR2 is FQNEAQ (reference sequence). The CDR3 DNA reads TGTGCCAGCAGCGATCCGGGACTAGCGTCTGAGCAGTTCTTC. Protein: CASSDPGLASEQFF.

This chain connects TRBV5-1 to TRBJ2-3; 7 bases map to TRBD2. Trimming cost V 3 bases and J 4 bases; bases outside gene matches: 5. Germline CDR1 SGHRS, CDR2 YFSETQ. CDR3 length equals 14 residues. The CDR3 bases are TGCGCCAGCAGCTGGGGCGGGAGCGCAGATACGCAGTATTTT. Translated: CASSWGGSADTQYF.

This chain joins TRBV5-1 and TRBJ2-5, with 10 bases lining up with TRBD2. This CDR3 contains 15 residues. Germline V gene sequence: CDR1 SGHRS, CDR2 YFSETQ. V was clipped by 0 bases and J by 5 bases; unmatched bases: 4. The CDR3: CASSLGGTSVETQYF. CDR3 coding DNA: TGCGCCAGCAGCTTGGGAGGGACTAGCGTGGAGACCCAGTACTTC.

V is TRBV28 and J is TRBJ1-2; D gene unclear. The germline CDR1 and CDR2 sequences are MDHEN and SYDVKM. CDR3 length: 12 residues. Trimming removed 5 bases at V and 4 bases at J, with 8 bases between. CDR3 sequence: CASSPNSYGYTF. CDR3 DNA: TGTGCCAGCAGTCCGAATTCCTATGGCTACACCTTC.

This clone rates as large. This rearrangement joins TRBV4-3 to TRBJ1-5; the D gene is possibly TRBD1 (6 bases). This CDR3 has 19 residues. V shed 2 bases and J shed 0 bases, with 20 bases lying between them. The germline V gene has CDR1 LGHNA and CDR2 YSLEER. CDR3 nucleotides: TGCGCCAGCAGCCAAACAGGGAGAGGCAGGGGATATAGCAATCAGCCCCAGCATTTT. Its translation: CASSQTGRGRGYSNQPQHF.

The sample holds a few counts of this clone. This sequence joins TRBV29-1 and TRBJ2-2; the D gene is possibly TRBD2 (6 bases). Germline V gene data show CDR1 as SQVTM and CDR2 as ANQGSEA. V dropped 7 bases and J dropped 7 bases, with 13 bases sitting between them. CDR3 length: 12 amino acids. CDR3 sequence reads: CSGGESGGELFF. CDR3 nucleotides: TGCAGCGGGGGGGAGAGCGGCGGGGAGCTGTTTTTT.

The chain joins TRBV18 to TRBJ2-1, with TRBD2 identical over 9 bases. With V trimmed by 3 bases and J by 6 bases, 3 bases remained unmatched. Germline V lookup: CDR1 KGHSH, CDR2 LQKENI. This CDR3 is built from 14 residues. As DNA, the CDR3 is TGTGCCAGCTCACCTCGGACTAGCGTCAATGAGCAGTTCTTC. Translation gives CASSPRTSVNEQFF.

V usage is TRBV7-2 and J usage is TRBJ2-3; D is undetermined. Germline V lookup: CDR1 SGHTA, CDR2 FQGNSA. V was clipped by 5 bases and J by 6 bases, with 15 bases between them. This CDR3 has 14 residues. The CDR3 loop is CASSLVHSKDTQYF. DNA of the CDR3: TGTGCCAGCAGCCTCGTGCATTCAAAGGATACGCAGTATTTT.

This chain links TRBV19 with TRBJ2-1; D is possibly TRBD2 (6 bases). The CDR3 length is 13 residues. CDR1 is LNHDA, CDR2 SQIVND, per germline (reference sequence). With 4 bases removed from V and 9 bases from J, the gap between germline ends came to 13 bases. CDR3 nucleotides: TGTGCCAGTAGTACCATCGCCGGGGGTGAGCAGTTCTTC. As protein: CASSTIAGGEQFF.